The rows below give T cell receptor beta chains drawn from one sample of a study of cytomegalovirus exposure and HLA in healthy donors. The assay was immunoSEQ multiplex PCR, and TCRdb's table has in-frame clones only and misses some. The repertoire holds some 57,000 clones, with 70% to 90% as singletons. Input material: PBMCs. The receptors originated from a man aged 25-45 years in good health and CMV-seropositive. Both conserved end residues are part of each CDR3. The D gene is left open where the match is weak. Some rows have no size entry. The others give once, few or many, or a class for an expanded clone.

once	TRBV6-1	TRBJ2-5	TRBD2	CASSEVAGGQYF	TGTGCCAGCAGTGAAGTAGCGGGAGGGCAATACTTC
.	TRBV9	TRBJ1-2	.	CASSVSGLYGYTF	TGTGCCAGCAGCGTATCAGGACTCTATGGCTACACCTTC
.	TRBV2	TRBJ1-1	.	CATSYRKSEAFF	TGTGCCACCTCGTACAGAAAAAGTGAAGCTTTCTTT
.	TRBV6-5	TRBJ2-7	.	CASSYGDSYEQYF	TGTGCCAGCAGTTACGGAGACTCCTACGAGCAGTACTTC
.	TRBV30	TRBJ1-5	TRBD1	CAWSTGTGTGVQPQHF	TGTGCCTGGAGTACCGGAACGGGGACAGGTGTACAGCCCCAGCATTTT
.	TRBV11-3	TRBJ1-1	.	CASSYRQGLEAFF	TGTGCCAGCAGCTACCGCCAGGGATTGGAGGCTTTCTTT
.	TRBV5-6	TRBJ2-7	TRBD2	CASSRTSVEQYF	TGTGCCAGCAGTCGGACTAGCGTCGAGCAGTACTTC
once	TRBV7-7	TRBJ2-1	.	CASSALALAEGGEQFF	TGTGCTAGCAGCGCCCTTGCGCTAGCGGAGGGGGGTGAGCAGTTCTTC
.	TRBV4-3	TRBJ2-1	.	CAGSPTTGIAAYNEQFF	TGCGCCGGCAGCCCTACTACCGGGATAGCAGCCTACAATGAGCAGTTCTTC
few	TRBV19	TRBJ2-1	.	CASSRDSWGNEQFF	TGTGCCAGTAGCAGGGATTCCTGGGGCAATGAGCAGTTCTTC
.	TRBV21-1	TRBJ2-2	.	CAGTGESGELFF	TGCGCGGGGACAGGGGAGTCCGGGGAGCTGTTTTTT
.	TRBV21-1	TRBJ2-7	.	CASSKVLAGSLYEQYF	TGTGCCAGCAGCAAAGTACTAGCGGGATCCCTTTACGAGCAGTACTTC
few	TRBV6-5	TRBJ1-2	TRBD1	CASTAQGDYGYTF	TGTGCCAGCACGGCTCAGGGGGACTATGGCTACACCTTC
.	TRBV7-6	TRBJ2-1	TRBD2	CASSLEASGRASYNEQFF	TGTGCCAGCAGCTTAGAGGCTAGCGGGAGGGCCTCCTACAATGAGCAGTTCTTC
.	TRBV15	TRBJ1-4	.	CATSRDRAGDIDEKLFF	TGTGCCACCAGCAGAGATAGGGCAGGGGATATAGATGAAAAACTGTTTTTT
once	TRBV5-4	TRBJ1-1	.	CASSFNDMRDTEAFF	TGTGCCAGCAGCTTTAATGACATGCGGGACACTGAAGCTTTCTTT
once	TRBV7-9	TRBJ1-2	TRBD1	CASSYPWTGGGYTF	TGTGCCAGCAGCTACCCGTGGACAGGGGGAGGCTACACCTTC
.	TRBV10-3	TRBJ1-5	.	CAISESSGQPQHF	TGTGCCATCAGTGAGTCATCGGGACAGCCCCAGCATTTT
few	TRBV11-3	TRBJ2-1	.	CASSLATVSSNEQFF	TGTGCCAGCAGCTTGGCAACAGTAAGTTCTAATGAGCAGTTCTTC
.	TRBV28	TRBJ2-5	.	CASTNTNSRGETQYF	TGTGCCAGCACCAACACGAATTCCCGGGGAGAGACCCAGTACTTC
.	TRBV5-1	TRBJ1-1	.	CASSSREGDKNTEAFF	TGCGCCAGCAGCTCCCGGGAGGGGGACAAGAACACTGAAGCTTTCTTT
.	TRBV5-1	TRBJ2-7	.	CASSLTLEVREQYF	TGCGCCAGCAGTTTGACCCTGGAGGTACGCGAGCAGTACTTC
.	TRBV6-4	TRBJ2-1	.	CASSDTAEAHEQFF	TGTGCCAGCAGTGATACGGCGGAGGCGCATGAGCAGTTCTTC
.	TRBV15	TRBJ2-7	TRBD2	CATSRDLAGGYEQYF	TGTGCCACCAGCAGAGACCTAGCGGGAGGTTACGAGCAGTACTTC
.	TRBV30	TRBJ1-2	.	CAWSEKEGYTF	TGTGCCTGGAGTGAAAAGGAGGGCTACACCTTC
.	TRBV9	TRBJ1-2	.	CASSAVKYGYTF	TGTGCCAGCAGCGCAGTGAAATATGGCTACACCTTC
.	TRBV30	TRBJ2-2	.	CAWSLQVSLNTGELFF	TGTGCCTGGAGCTTGCAGGTCTCATTGAACACCGGGGAGCTGTTTTTT
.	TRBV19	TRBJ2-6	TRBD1	CASSYRGVRGANVLTF	TGTGCCAGTAGTTACAGGGGAGTTCGTGGGGCCAACGTCCTGACTTTC
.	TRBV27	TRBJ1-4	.	CASSYGTRGEKLFF	TGTGCCAGCAGTTACGGGACTAGGGGTGAAAAACTGTTTTTT
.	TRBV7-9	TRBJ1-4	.	CASSTFAGEKLFF	TGTGCCAGCAGTACCTTCGCGGGTGAAAAACTGTTTTTT
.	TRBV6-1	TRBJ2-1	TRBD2	CASSEGTSGSWQFF	TGTGCCAGCAGTGAGGGGACTAGCGGGAGTTGGCAGTTCTTC
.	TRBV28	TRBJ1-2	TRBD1	CASSADRGHYGYTF	TGTGCCAGCAGTGCTGACAGGGGCCACTATGGCTACACCTTC
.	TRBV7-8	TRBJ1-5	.	CASSFSQSNQPQHF	TGTGCCAGCAGCTTTTCCCAGTCCAATCAGCCCCAGCATTTT
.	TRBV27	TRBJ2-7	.	CASSLTAAYEQYF	TGTGCCAGCAGTTTAACGGCGGCATACGAGCAGTACTTC
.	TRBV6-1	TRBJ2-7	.	CASSEGTAPIYEQYF	TGTGCCAGCAGTGAAGGGACAGCCCCCATTTACGAGCAGTACTTC
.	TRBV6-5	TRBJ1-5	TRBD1	CASSLQGAYNQPQHF	TGTGCCAGCAGTTTACAGGGGGCGTATAATCAGCCCCAGCATTTT
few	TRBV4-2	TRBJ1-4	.	CASSPSVTTEKLFF	TGTGCCAGCAGCCCCTCAGTGACTACGGAAAAACTGTTTTTT
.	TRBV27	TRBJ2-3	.	CASSPLASRTDTQYF	TGTGCCAGCAGCCCTCTAGCGAGTCGGACAGATACGCAGTATTTT
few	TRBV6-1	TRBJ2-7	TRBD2	CASMGTSGEYEQYF	TGTGCCAGCATGGGGACTAGCGGGGAATACGAGCAGTACTTC
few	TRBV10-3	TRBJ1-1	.	CAIKPGDAEAFF	TGTGCCATCAAGCCCGGGGATGCTGAAGCTTTCTTT
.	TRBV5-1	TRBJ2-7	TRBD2	CASSLGGGSYEQYF	TGCGCCAGCAGCCTGGGGGGGGGCTCCTACGAGCAGTACTTC